This entry concerns a single T cell receptor beta chain. Its antigen is unknown. Base qualities were left out, and no much larger clone turns up one base away. TCRbeta CDR3 regions were amplified from genomic DNA using the immunoSEQ Assay, a bias-controlled multiplex PCR. Turning to the authors' computational methods: Within the assay, amplification of reference gene primers was used to estimate how many nucleated cells each sample contained. To quantify the absolute abundance of each unique TCRbeta CDR3 rearrangement, sequence reads were collapsed and filtered. Productive Simpson clonality was computed per sample as the square root of Simpson's diversity index over productive rearrangements. Sourced from immuneACCESS, this table was stored by TCRdb with only in-frame sequences that have V and J called. A share of the clones is absent; for the studies checked, an unresolved V gene accounts for under half, and the remainder has no known explanation. V and J calls and clone size are given by that table; D and trimming were obtained from the DNA. Present in this sample are approximately 480,000 clones, 89% of which were seen just once. The top ten clonotypes cover around 0.9% of the sample.

In Seattle, one collaborating source enrolled patients while the infection was active and tracked those patients longitudinally over the course of disease. Each collaborating institution followed its own protocols to collect whole blood in K2EDTA tubes. For TCRbeta analysis, collaborators shipped samples in one of three forms: frozen whole blood, isolated PBMCs, or DNA extracted from either of those sample types. The germline V gene sets CDR1 to SGHVS and CDR2 to FQNEAQ. The CDR3 starts with the cysteine, ends with the phenylalanine, and has 13 residues. The DNA shown is the 39-base CDR3, in frame from base 1. V loses 4 bases of germline sequence and J loses 3 bases, and the interval between the two ends is 10 bases. This sample is drawn from a study of blood T cell repertoires in COVID-19 (dated by TCRdb to 2020 to 2021). Concerning the study at large: Collaborator samples came from the United States, Italy and Spain and covered acute and convalescent phases of COVID-19. The prospective study material was composed of cDNA or gDNA derived from T cells, B-cell-depleted T cells, or PBMCs. Sample metadata almost always included a de-identified subject ID, COVID-19 status, age in years and sex. The repertoires were made available in a free public database intended to serve as a resource for research on the immune response to SARS-CoV-2. Where available, HLA class I and class II types were obtained from metadata supplied by the sample provider rather than from assay-based typing. The samples were drawn from two sources: the first 160 participants of the ongoing ImmuneRACE study, and 1,254 subjects contributed by 6 global collaborators. Deeply sampled blood TCRbeta repertoires from subjects exposed to, actively infected with, or recovered from COVID-19 were included in the dataset. Results the study describes overall, beyond this receptor: Clinical and demographic metadata were provided uncurated, with the amount varying by source and participant.

Input material: peripheral blood. The rearrangement combines TRBV7-8 with TRBJ2-7; TRBD1 could be the D gene, as 6 bases match. This TCR was sampled from a man aged 18 to 29 with COVID-19, enrolled during active disease. The DNA is as follows: TGTGCCAGCAGCTCCTTAGGGGGCTACGAGCAGTACTTC. The translation is CASSSLGGYEQYF.